This T cell receptor (beta chain) was observed in a study of CD8+ T cells in alopecia areata. As for the study in general: Treated patients received oral tofacitinib, 5 to 10 mg twice daily. Study-wide results and limits: Sequencing of scalp samples also includes resident alphabeta T cells from normal skin. Compared with normal scalp, lesional scalp had higher clonality and more expanded CD8+ clones.

RNA was extracted and reverse transcribed into cDNA as the sequencing template. The method was immunoSEQ multiplex PCR; TCRdb's version includes in-frame clones alone and lacks a portion of them. The sample carries hundreds of thousands of clones, under 80% recorded once. It was from PBMCs that CD4+ and CD8+ T cells were sorted. Germline CDR1 SGHRS, CDR2 YFSETQ. The CDR3 loop spans 16 amino acids. V lost 0 bases and J lost 0, with 11 bases in between. Notes on this clone: What it binds is unknown.

This chain links TRBV5-1 with TRBJ2-3; D is unclear. The receptor was derived from a human donor with alopecia areata. Material: CD4+ T cells sorted from blood, obtained at week 0. The CDR3 region has the DNA TGCGCCAGCAGCTTGGGCAGGCCTGGGAGCACAGATACGCAGTATTTT. This translates into CASSLGRPGSTDTQYF.